Shown below are 29 T cell receptor beta chains from a single sample sequenced in a study of blood T cell repertoires in COVID-19 (dated by TCRdb to between 2020 and 2021). Library construction relied on the immunoSEQ multiplex PCR assay. The clones in this table, taken by TCRdb from immuneACCESS, are in-frame only. Not every clone is retained; where verified, under half of the shortfall comes from an unresolved V gene, and the cause of the rest is unknown. This sample comprises hundreds of thousands of clones, more than 80% of them detected only once. More than 1.4% of the sample is taken by the ten largest. Specimen: peripheral blood. These receptors were collected from a young woman with active or convalescent COVID-19.

The J gene is TRBJ2-4, the V gene TRBV6-1, with 8 bases aligning to TRBD1. Germline trimming cut 1 base from V and 4 bases from J; bases unmatched to any gene: 6. Germline assignment: CDR1 MNHNS and CDR2 SASEGT. This CDR3 has 16 amino acids. The CDR3 reads CASSEGTGLLKNIQYF. CDR3 sequence (DNA): TGTGCCAGCAGTGAAGGGACAGGGCTTTTAAAAAACATTCAGTACTTC.

This clone appeared a few times. This chain uses TRBV6-5 with TRBJ1-4, with TRBD1 as a possible D gene (5 bases). CDR1 and CDR2 from the germline V gene are MNHEY and SVGAGI. Trimming removed 6 bases at V and 7 bases at J, with 15 bases between. The CDR3 extends over 14 amino acids. CDR3 sequence reads: CASRVGGAGEKLFF. In DNA form, the CDR3 reads TGTGCCAGCAGGGTCGGCGGGGCCGGTGAAAAACTGTTTTTT.

The CDR3 region is CSVGTGDTEAFF. In DNA form, the CDR3 reads TGCAGCGTTGGTACAGGGGACACTGAAGCTTTCTTT. The genes are TRBV29-1 and TRBJ1-1; TRBD1 matches at 7 bases. Germline V gene sequence: CDR1 SQVTM, CDR2 ANQGSEA. V was clipped by 4 bases and J by 3 bases; unmatched bases: 2. This CDR3 is built from 12 residues.

This chain joins TRBV5-1 and TRBJ2-3; tentative D call: TRBD1 (5 bases). Per germline, CDR1 SGHRS and CDR2 YFSETQ. This CDR3 contains 16 residues. Trimming left V 2 bases short and J 3 bases short, with 16 bases between. The DNA for the CDR3 is TGCGCCAGCAGCTTTAATACAGGATGGGGTACAGATACGCAGTATTTT. Protein sequence: CASSFNTGWGTDTQYF.

J is TRBJ1-6 and V is TRBV5-5, with a weak D call TRBD1 (6 bases). CDR3 length equals 14 residues. CDR1 and CDR2 (germline): SGHKS, YYEKEE (reference sequence). V was pared by 4 bases and J by 5 bases, with 10 bases between. The CDR3 nucleotides are TGTGCCAGCAGCCGGGACATCGATAATTCACCCCTCCACTTT. This gives the protein CASSRDIDNSPLHF.

The genes are TRBV5-5 and TRBJ1-3; D perhaps matches TRBD1 (5 bases). The CDR3 has 15 residues. V was trimmed by 0 bases and J by 4 bases, leaving 11 bases between them. Germline CDR1 is SGHKS and CDR2 is YYEKEE (reference sequence). Here the CDR3 reads CASSLVQGLGNTIYF. The CDR3 DNA reads as TGTGCCAGCAGCTTGGTTCAGGGTTTAGGAAACACCATATATTTT. The entire variable domain, with the rest obtained from reference TRBV5-5 and TRBJ1-3, is as follows: DAGVTQSPTHLIKTRGQQVTLRCSPISGHKSVSWYQQVLGQGPQFIFQYYEKEERGRGNFPDRFSARQFPNYSSELNVNALLLGDSALYLCASSLVQGLGNTIYFGEGSWLTVV.

The CDR3 protein is CASSKAGVDTEAFF. The CDR3, as DNA: TGTGCCAGCAGCAAAGCAGGGGTAGACACTGAAGCTTTCTTT. V and J are TRBV3-1 (or the pseudogene TRBV3-2) and TRBJ1-1; D perhaps matches TRBD1 (6 bases). The CDR3 length is 14 residues. V lost 5 bases and J 3 bases, leaving 13 bases between the germline ends. The germline V gene encodes CDR1 LGHDT and CDR2 YNNKEL (reference sequence).

This chain joins TRBV28 and TRBJ1-5; 8 nucleotides match TRBD1. The CDR3 sequence is 15 residues long. In germline, CDR1 is MDHEN, CDR2 SYDVKM. V dropped 5 bases and J dropped 0; count of bases not matched to a gene: 3. CDR3 sequence (DNA): TGTGCCAGCAGTGACAGGGGAACTAGCAATCAGCCCCAGCATTTT. Its translation: CASSDRGTSNQPQHF.

The chain has TRBV9 and TRBJ2-5, with 8 bases identical to TRBD2. CDR1 SGDLS and CDR2 YYNGEE come from the germline V gene. The CDR3 contains 15 residues. V lost 3 bases, J lost 5 bases, and 9 bases stayed unmatched. CDR3 protein: CASSGGLARGETQYF. The CDR3 region has the DNA TGTGCCAGCAGCGGTGGACTAGCCAGAGGGGAGACCCAGTACTTC.

This chain joins TRBV6-5 and TRBJ2-1, with 7 positions matching TRBD2. The V gene's germline CDR1 is MNHEY and CDR2 SVGAGI. The V gene end was trimmed by 7 bases and the J gene end by 3 bases; junction bases not matched to a gene: 3. CDR3 length: 13 residues. The CDR3 loop reads CASTQRDYNEQFF. The CDR3, as DNA: TGTGCCAGCACCCAGCGGGACTACAATGAGCAGTTCTTC.

The J gene is TRBJ1-2, the V gene TRBV11-3; 8 positions match TRBD1. V was pared by 1 base and J by 5 bases, with 3 bases of the junction left unmatched. CDR3 length: 14 residues. Germline V gene data show CDR1 as SGHNT and CDR2 as YENEEA. CDR3 nucleotide sequence: TGTGCCAGCAGCTTAGCAGGGGGCTGGTATGGCTACACCTTC. Translation gives CASSLAGGWYGYTF.

The chain is built from TRBV18 and TRBJ1-2; 7 positions match TRBD1. Looked up from germline, CDR1 is KGHSH and CDR2 is LQKENI. V lost 3 bases to trimming and J lost 4 bases; unmatched junction nucleotides: 5. The CDR3 loop spans 14 amino acids. As DNA, the CDR3 is TGTGCCAGCTCACCCAGGGACAGATTCTATGGCTACACCTTC. This encodes CASSPRDRFYGYTF.

V is TRBV6-5 and J is TRBJ1-2; TRBD1 is a possible D gene (5 bases). V shed 4 bases and J shed 2 bases, with 8 bases lying between them. CDR3 size: 13 residues. Germline-derived CDR1 and CDR2 are MNHEY and SVGAGI. CDR3 region: CASSSTVNYGYTF. The CDR3 bases are TGTGCCAGCAGTTCGACAGTGAACTATGGCTACACCTTC.

The J gene is TRBJ1-2, the V gene TRBV5-4; TRBD1 matches 7 bases. Germline-derived CDR1 and CDR2 are SGHNT and YYREEE (reference sequence). This CDR3 contains 13 residues. Unmatched junction bases numbered 4, after V lost 0 bases and J lost 8 bases. This chain's CDR3 is CASSLEGAEGYTF. The CDR3, as DNA: TGTGCCAGCAGCTTGGAGGGGGCGGAGGGCTACACCTTC.

This chain joins TRBV7-9 and TRBJ1-2; TRBD1 aligns across 8 bases. V trimming: 6 bases; J trimming: 4 bases; junction bases outside the gene matches: 10. The CDR3 loop spans 15 amino acids. The V gene's germline CDR1 is SEHNR and CDR2 FQNEAQ (reference sequence). The CDR3 here is CASSSTGALSYGYTF. The CDR3 bases are TGTGCCAGCAGTTCGACAGGGGCCCTTAGCTATGGCTACACCTTC.

This chain connects TRBV5-1 to TRBJ2-3; 8 nucleotides match TRBD2. Germline trimming cut 0 bases from V and 5 bases from J; bases unmatched to any gene: 11. The CDR3 consists of 17 residues. CDR1 and CDR2 (germline): SGHRS, YFSETQ. CDR3 in amino acids: CASSLARTSQAGDTQYF. In DNA, the CDR3 is TGCGCCAGCAGCTTGGCCAGGACTAGCCAAGCCGGAGATACGCAGTATTTT.

The rearrangement links TRBV27 to TRBJ1-1, with 7 bases fitting TRBD1. Trimming at V came to 7 bases and at J to 0 bases, leaving 8 bases not matched to a gene. The germline CDR1 and CDR2 sequences are MNHEY and SMNVEV (reference sequence). This CDR3 is built from 15 residues. CDR3 in amino acids: CASTGTDKMNTEAFF. CDR3 sequence (DNA): TGTGCCAGCACCGGGACAGACAAAATGAACACTGAAGCTTTCTTT.

This clone occurred once. V gene TRBV29-1 combines with J gene TRBJ2-1, with a possible D match to TRBD1 (5 bases). Germline V lookup: CDR1 SQVTM, CDR2 ANQGSEA. The CDR3 extends over 14 amino acids. V lost 7 bases and J 2 bases, leaving 15 bases between the germline ends. This chain's CDR3 is CSADLGATYNEQFF. For the CDR3, the DNA is TGCAGCGCCGATTTAGGGGCCACCTACAATGAGCAGTTCTTC.

V is TRBV15 and J is TRBJ1-1, with 7 positions matching TRBD1. Per germline, CDR1 LNHNV and CDR2 YYDKDF (reference sequence). J gave up 5 bases and V 3 bases, and 6 bases lay outside the gene matches. This CDR3 comprises 14 residues. Here the CDR3 reads CATSRNSGGTEAFF. The CDR3 region has the DNA TGTGCCACCAGCAGGAACTCAGGGGGGACTGAAGCTTTCTTT.

This chain uses TRBV2 with TRBJ1-4; D is ambiguous. CDR1 SNHLY and CDR2 FYNNEI come from the germline V gene. The CDR3 sequence is 15 residues long. The V end lost 7 bases, the J end lost 0 bases, and 12 bases lay between the germline ends. The CDR3 DNA follows: TGTGCCAGCAATTTTGGTGGCTCAACTAATGAAAAACTGTTTTTT. Translation: CASNFGGSTNEKLFF. Variable domain in full (rest from reference TRBV2 and TRBJ1-4): EPEVTQTPSHQVTQMGQEVILRCVPISNHLYFYWYRQILGQKVEFLVSFYNNEISEKSEIFDDQFSVERPDGSNFTLKIRSTKLEDSAMYFCASNFGGSTNEKLFFGSGTQLSVL.

The chain carries TRBV28 and TRBJ2-7, with a possible D match to TRBD1 (5 bases). Germline V CDR1 and CDR2: MDHEN, SYDVKM. Trimming cost V 8 bases and J 0 bases, with 14 bases left between them. The CDR3 runs to 14 residues. The CDR3 DNA reads as TGTGCCAGCTTGGACAAGCCGAACTCCTACGAGCAGTACTTC. Protein sequence: CASLDKPNSYEQYF.

V gene TRBV27 combines with J gene TRBJ1-2; TRBD1 matches at 7 bases. Germline V gives CDR1 MNHEY, CDR2 SMNVEV (reference sequence). V dropped 2 bases and J dropped 6; count of bases not matched to a gene: 3. This CDR3 region has 13 residues. In DNA, the CDR3 is TGTGCCAGCAGTTTAGGAGGGGGCAATGGCTACACCTTC. Its translation: CASSLGGGNGYTF.

This clone has just one count. V is TRBV6-2 or TRBV6-3 and J is TRBJ1-5; 7 positions match TRBD1. There are 15 residues in the CDR3. Looked up from germline, CDR1 is MNHEY and CDR2 is SVGEGT. V was clipped by 7 bases and J by 2 bases; unmatched bases: 8. This CDR3 reads CASTPLGTGNQPQHF. For the CDR3, the DNA is TGTGCCAGCACCCCCCTCGGGACAGGCAATCAGCCCCAGCATTTT.

This clone occurred a few times. The CDR3: CASRIRQTDTEAFF. The CDR3 coding sequence is TGCGCCAGCAGGATAAGACAGACGGACACTGAAGCTTTCTTT. The V call is TRBV10-1, the J call TRBJ1-1; a possible D gene is TRBD1 (5 bases). CDR1 and CDR2 (germline): WNHNN, SYGVQD (reference sequence). The CDR3 extends over 14 amino acids. Trimming stripped 6 bases from V and 3 bases from J, with 14 bases between.

This clone was observed a few times. The J gene is TRBJ1-6, the V gene TRBV5-1; 10 bases are a match to TRBD1. This CDR3 has 16 residues. Germline values: CDR1 SGHRS, CDR2 YFSETQ. Trimming took 0 bases from V and 6 from J; bases not matched to a gene: 3. CDR3 sequence: CASSLVWTGGNSPLHF. CDR3 in DNA: TGCGCCAGCAGCTTGGTTTGGACAGGGGGTAATTCACCCCTCCACTTT.

J is TRBJ2-1 and V is TRBV11-2, with 7 bases fitting TRBD2. V gave up 5 bases and J gave up 6 bases; unmatched junction bases: 10. This CDR3 region has 15 residues. Germline-derived CDR1 and CDR2 are SGHAT and FQNNGV. Written as DNA, the CDR3 is TGTGCCAGCAGCCTCCGACTAGCTGAAAGCAATGAGCAGTTCTTC. Translating gives CASSLRLAESNEQFF.

The chain has TRBV18 and TRBJ1-5, with 8 bases identical to TRBD1. Germline V CDR1 and CDR2: KGHSH, LQKENI. J was trimmed by 2 bases and V by 2 bases; bases with no gene match: 8. This CDR3 region has 17 residues. The CDR3 reads CASSPSGSGQGNQPQHF. DNA of the CDR3: TGTGCCAGCTCACCATCCGGGTCGGGACAGGGCAATCAGCCCCAGCATTTT.

This rearrangement joins TRBV7-9 to TRBJ2-1, with a weak D call TRBD1 (7 bases). V lost 5 bases to trimming and J lost 6 bases, with 14 bases between them. Germline V lookup: CDR1 SEHNR, CDR2 FQNEAQ (reference sequence). This CDR3 is built from 14 residues. The CDR3 loop reads CASSGGTAPNEQFF. The DNA for the CDR3 is TGTGCCAGCAGCGGGGGGACAGCCCCCAATGAGCAGTTCTTC.

The gene calls are TRBV10-3 and TRBJ2-1, with 8 positions matching TRBD1. Trimming removed 11 bases from V and 8 bases from J; junction bases left unmatched: 5. The CDR3 is made up of 11 amino acids. CDR1 ENHRY and CDR2 SYGVKD come from the germline V gene. CDR3: CASKQGDEQFF. The DNA for the CDR3 is TGTGCCTCCAAACAGGGGGATGAGCAGTTCTTC.